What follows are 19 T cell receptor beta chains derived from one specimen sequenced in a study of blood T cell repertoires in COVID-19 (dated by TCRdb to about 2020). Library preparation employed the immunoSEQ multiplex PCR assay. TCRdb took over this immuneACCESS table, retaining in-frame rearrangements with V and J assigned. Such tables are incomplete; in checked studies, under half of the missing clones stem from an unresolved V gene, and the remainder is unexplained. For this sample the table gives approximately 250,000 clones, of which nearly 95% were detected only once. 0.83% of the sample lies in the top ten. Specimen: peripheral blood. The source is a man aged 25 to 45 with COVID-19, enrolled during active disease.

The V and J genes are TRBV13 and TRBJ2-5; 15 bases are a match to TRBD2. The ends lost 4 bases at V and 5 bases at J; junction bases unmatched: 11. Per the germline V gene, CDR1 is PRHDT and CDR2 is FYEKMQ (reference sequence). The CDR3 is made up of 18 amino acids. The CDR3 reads CASSSPRTSGGAWETQYF. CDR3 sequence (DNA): TGTGCCAGCAGCTCCCCCCGGACTAGCGGGGGGGCCTGGGAGACCCAGTACTTC.

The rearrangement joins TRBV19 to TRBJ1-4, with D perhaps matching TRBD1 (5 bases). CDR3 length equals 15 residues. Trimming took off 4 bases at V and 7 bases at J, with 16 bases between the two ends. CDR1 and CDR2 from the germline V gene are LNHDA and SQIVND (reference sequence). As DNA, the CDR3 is TGTGCCAGTAGTACCCCCGGCAGGGATCGTGAAAAACTGTTTTTT. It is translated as CASSTPGRDREKLFF.

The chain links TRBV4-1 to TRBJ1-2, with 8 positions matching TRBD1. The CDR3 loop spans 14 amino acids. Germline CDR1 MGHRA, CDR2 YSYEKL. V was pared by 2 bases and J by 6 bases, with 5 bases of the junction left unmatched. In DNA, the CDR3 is TGCGCCAGCAGCCAACGGACAGGGACCCATGGCTACACCTTC. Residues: CASSQRTGTHGYTF.

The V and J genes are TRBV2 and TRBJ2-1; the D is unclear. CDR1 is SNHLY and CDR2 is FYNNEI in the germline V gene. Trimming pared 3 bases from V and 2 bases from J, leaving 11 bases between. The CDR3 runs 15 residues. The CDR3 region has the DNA TGTGCCAGCAGTGAGGTCGGCGGAACCTACAATGAGCAGTTCTTC. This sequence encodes CASSEVGGTYNEQFF.

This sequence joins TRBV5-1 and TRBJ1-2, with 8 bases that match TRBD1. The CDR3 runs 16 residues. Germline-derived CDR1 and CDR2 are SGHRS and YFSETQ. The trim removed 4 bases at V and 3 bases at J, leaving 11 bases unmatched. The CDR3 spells CASSGGGQVLDYGYTF. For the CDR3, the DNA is TGCGCCAGCAGCGGGGGGGGACAGGTGCTAGACTATGGCTACACCTTC.

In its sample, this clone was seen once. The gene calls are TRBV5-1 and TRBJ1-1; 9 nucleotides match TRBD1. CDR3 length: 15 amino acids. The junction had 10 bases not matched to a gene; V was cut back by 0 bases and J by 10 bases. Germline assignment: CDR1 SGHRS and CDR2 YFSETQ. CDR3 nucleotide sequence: TGCGCCAGCAGCTTGGCTGGTACTACGGACAGGGGAGCTTTCTTT. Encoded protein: CASSLAGTTDRGAFF.

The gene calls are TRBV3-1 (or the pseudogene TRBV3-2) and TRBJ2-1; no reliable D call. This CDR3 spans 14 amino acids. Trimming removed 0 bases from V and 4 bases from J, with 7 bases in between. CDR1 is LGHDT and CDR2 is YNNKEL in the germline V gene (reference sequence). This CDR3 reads CASSQDGQYNEQFF. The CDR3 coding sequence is TGTGCCAGCAGCCAAGATGGGCAGTACAATGAGCAGTTCTTC.

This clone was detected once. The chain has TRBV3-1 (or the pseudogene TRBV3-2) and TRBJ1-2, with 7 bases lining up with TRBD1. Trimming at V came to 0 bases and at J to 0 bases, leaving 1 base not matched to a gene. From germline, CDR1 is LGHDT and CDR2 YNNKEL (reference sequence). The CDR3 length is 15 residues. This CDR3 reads CASSQDRGSNYGYTF. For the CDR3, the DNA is TGTGCCAGCAGCCAAGACAGGGGGTCTAACTATGGCTACACCTTC.

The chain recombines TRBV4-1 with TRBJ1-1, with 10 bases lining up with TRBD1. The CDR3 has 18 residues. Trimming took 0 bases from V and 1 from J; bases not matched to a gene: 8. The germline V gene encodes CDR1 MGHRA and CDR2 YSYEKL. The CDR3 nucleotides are TGCGCCAGCAGCCAAGATCCGGGACAGGGGCTCCCGAACACTGAAGCTTTCTTT. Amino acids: CASSQDPGQGLPNTEAFF.

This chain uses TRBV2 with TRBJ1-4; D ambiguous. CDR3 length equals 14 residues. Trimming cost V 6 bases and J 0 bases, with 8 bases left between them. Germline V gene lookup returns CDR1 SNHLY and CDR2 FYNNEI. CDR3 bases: TGTGCCAGCAGCCGACTTGCAACTAATGAAAAACTGTTTTTT. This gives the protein CASSRLATNEKLFF.

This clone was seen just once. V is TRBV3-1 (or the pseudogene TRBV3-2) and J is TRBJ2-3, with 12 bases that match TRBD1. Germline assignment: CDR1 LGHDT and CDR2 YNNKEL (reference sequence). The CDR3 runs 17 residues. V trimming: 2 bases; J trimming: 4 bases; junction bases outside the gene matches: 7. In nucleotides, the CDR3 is TGTGCCAGCAGCCAACTAACGGGGACAGGGGGCGCAGATACGCAGTATTTT. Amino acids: CASSQLTGTGGADTQYF.

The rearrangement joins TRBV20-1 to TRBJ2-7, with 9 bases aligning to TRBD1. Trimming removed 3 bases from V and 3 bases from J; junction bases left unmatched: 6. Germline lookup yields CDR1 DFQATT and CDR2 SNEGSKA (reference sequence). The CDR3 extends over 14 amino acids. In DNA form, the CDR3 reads TGCAGTGCTAGTTCCCCGGGACAGGGCTACGAGCAGTACTTC. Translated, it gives CSASSPGQGYEQYF.

The CDR3 spells CASSLSWGGSSETQYF. The CDR3, as DNA: TGTGCCAGCAGTTTATCGTGGGGGGGGTCTTCAGAGACCCAGTACTTC. This chain uses TRBV27 with TRBJ2-5; 7 nucleotides match TRBD2. The CDR3 totals 16 residues. CDR1 and CDR2 from the germline V gene are MNHEY and SMNVEV (reference sequence). V lost 0 bases, J lost 4 bases, and 8 bases stayed unmatched.

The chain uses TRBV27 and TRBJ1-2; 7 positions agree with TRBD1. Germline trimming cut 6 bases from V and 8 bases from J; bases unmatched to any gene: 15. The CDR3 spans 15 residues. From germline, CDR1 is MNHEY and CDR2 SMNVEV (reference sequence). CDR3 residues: CASRHRDRPLSGYTF. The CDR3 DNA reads TGTGCCAGCAGGCACCGGGACAGACCTCTGTCCGGCTACACCTTC.

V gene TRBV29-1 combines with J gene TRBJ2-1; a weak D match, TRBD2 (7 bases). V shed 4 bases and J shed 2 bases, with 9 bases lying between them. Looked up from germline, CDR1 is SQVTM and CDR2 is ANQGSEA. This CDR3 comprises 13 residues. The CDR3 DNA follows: TGCAGCGTTGGAGGGGGGGCCTACAATGAGCAGTTCTTC. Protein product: CSVGGGAYNEQFF.

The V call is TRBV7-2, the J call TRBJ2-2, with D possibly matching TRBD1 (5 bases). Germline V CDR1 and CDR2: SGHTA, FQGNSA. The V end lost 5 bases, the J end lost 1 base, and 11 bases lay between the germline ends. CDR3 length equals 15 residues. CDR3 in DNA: TGTGCCAGCAGCATTAACCAGGGGAACACCGGGGAGCTGTTTTTT. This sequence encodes CASSINQGNTGELFF.

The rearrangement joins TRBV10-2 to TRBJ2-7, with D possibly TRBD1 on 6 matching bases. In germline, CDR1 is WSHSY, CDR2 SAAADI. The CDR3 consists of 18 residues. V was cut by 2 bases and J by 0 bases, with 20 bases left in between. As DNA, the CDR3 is TGCGCCAGCAGTGAGGGTCGGCTTCGGGACACGAGCTCCTACGAGCAGTACTTC. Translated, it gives CASSEGRLRDTSSYEQYF.

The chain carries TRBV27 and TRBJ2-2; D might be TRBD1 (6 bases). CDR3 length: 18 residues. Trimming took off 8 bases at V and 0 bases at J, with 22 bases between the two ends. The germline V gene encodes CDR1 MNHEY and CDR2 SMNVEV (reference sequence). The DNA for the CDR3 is TGTGCCAGCGCCCCACTGACAGGCCCCCTCGCGAACACCGGGGAGCTGTTTTTT. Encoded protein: CASAPLTGPLANTGELFF.

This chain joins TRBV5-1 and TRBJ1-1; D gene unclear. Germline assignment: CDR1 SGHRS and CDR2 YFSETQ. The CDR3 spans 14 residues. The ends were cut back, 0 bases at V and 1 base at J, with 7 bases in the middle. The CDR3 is CASSLAFGNTEAFF. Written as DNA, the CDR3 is TGCGCCAGCAGCTTGGCGTTCGGGAACACTGAAGCTTTCTTT. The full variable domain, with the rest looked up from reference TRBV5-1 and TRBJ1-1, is KAGVTQTPRYLIKTRGQQVTLSCSPISGHRSVSWYQQTPGQGLQFLFEYFSETQRNKGNFPGRFSGRQFSNSRSEMNVSTLELGDSALYLCASSLAFGNTEAFFGQGTRLTVV.